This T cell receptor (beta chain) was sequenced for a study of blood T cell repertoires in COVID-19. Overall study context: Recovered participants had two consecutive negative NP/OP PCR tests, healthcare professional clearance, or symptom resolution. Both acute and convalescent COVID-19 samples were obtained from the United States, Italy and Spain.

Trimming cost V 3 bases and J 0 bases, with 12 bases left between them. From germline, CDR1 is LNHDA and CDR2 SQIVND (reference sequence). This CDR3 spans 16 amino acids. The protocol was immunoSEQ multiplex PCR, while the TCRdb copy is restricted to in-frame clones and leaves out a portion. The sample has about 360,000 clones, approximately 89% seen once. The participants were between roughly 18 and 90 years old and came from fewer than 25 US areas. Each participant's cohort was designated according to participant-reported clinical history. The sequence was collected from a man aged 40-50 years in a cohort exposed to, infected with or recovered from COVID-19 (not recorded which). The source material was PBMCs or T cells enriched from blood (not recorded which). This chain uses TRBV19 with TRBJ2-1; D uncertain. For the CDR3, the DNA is TGTGCCAGTAGTATCAGAACGAGGAGCTCCTACAATGAGCAGTTCTTC. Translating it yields CASSIRTRSSYNEQFF.